This entry lists 27 T cell receptor beta chains sequenced from one sample in a study of blood T cell repertoires in COVID-19. The data were produced by immunoSEQ multiplex PCR, yet TCRdb's version contains in-frame clones alone and is incomplete. The data contain over 150,000 clones, roughly 89% of them singletons. Source material: peripheral blood. Source of these receptors: a woman in her 70s with COVID-19, enrolled during active disease.

This chain connects TRBV6-5 to TRBJ2-1; D not resolved. This CDR3 region has 14 residues. V lost 11 bases, J lost 0 bases, and 14 bases lay in between. CDR1 is MNHEY, CDR2 SVGAGI, per germline. The DNA for the CDR3 is TGTGCCTCAGCTTTCAGCGACTCCTACAATGAGCAGTTCTTC. It translates to CASAFSDSYNEQFF.

The chain has TRBV6-1 and TRBJ2-2; a possible D gene is TRBD2 (5 bases). This CDR3 has 17 amino acids. The germline V gene has CDR1 MNHNS and CDR2 SASEGT. V lost 0 bases, J lost 1 base, and 12 bases lay in between. CDR3 in amino acids: CASSEALRRLNTGELFF. In nucleotides, the CDR3 is TGTGCCAGCAGTGAAGCGCTGAGGAGGTTGAACACCGGGGAGCTGTTTTTT.

The chain uses TRBV28 and TRBJ1-2; a weak D match, TRBD1 (6 bases). Trimming removed 5 bases at V and 10 bases at J, with 20 bases between. In germline, CDR1 is MDHEN, CDR2 SYDVKM. The CDR3 contains 14 residues. The CDR3, as DNA: TGTGCCAGCAGTAAATTGGGGGCACGCCATGCCTACACCTTC. Amino acid sequence: CASSKLGARHAYTF.

A word on this clone: An end of the junction does not agree with germline; a read error may underlie this. The CDR3 DNA reads TGTGCCAGTAGTGTAGACAGGACAGTCAATCAGCCCCAGCATTTT. Its protein product is CASSVDRTVNQPQHF. The chain uses TRBV19 and TRBJ1-5; D might be TRBD1 (6 bases). The CDR3 is 15 amino acids. The germline V gene has CDR1 LNHDA and CDR2 SQIVND (reference sequence). Variable domain in full (rest from reference TRBV19 and TRBJ1-5): DGGITQSPKYLFRKEGQNVTLSCEQNLNHDAMYWYRQDPGQGLRLIYYSQIVNDFQKGDIAEGYSVSREKKESFPLTVTSAQKNPTAFYLCASSVDRTVNQPQHFGDGTRLSIL.

This rearrangement joins TRBV5-4 to TRBJ2-1; D perhaps matches TRBD1 (6 bases). The CDR3 consists of 14 residues. In germline, CDR1 is SGHNT, CDR2 YYREEE (reference sequence). The V gene lost 4 bases and the J gene lost 5 bases, with 13 bases spanning the gap. This CDR3 reads CASSGRGRNNEQFF. The CDR3 nucleotides are TGTGCCAGCAGCGGCAGGGGTCGGAACAATGAGCAGTTCTTC.

Only a few counts were recorded for this clone. The chain carries TRBV5-1 and TRBJ1-2; 11 bases fit TRBD1. Germline loops: CDR1 SGHRS, CDR2 YFSETQ. With 4 bases clipped from V and 4 bases from J, the junction kept 3 bases outside the gene matches. The CDR3 covers 14 residues. CDR3 amino acids: CASSPGTGGYGYTF. CDR3 DNA: TGCGCCAGCAGCCCCGGGACAGGGGGCTATGGCTACACCTTC.

The genes are TRBV18 and TRBJ2-3; 9 bases match TRBD2. Germline values: CDR1 KGHSH, CDR2 LQKENI. J was trimmed by 6 bases and V by 5 bases; bases with no gene match: 9. CDR3 size: 15 residues. Here the CDR3 reads CASSSSTSGWDTQYF. In DNA form, the CDR3 reads TGTGCCAGCTCATCCAGTACTAGCGGGTGGGATACGCAGTATTTT.

The V gene is TRBV5-1, the J gene TRBJ1-4, with 7 bases lining up with TRBD1. The CDR3 has 14 residues. J gave up 7 bases and V 0 bases, and 3 bases lay outside the gene matches. Looked up from germline, CDR1 is SGHRS and CDR2 is YFSETQ. CDR3 in DNA: TGCGCCAGCAGCTTGGCAGGGGGTGGTGAAAAACTGTTTTTT. As protein: CASSLAGGGEKLFF. The full variable domain, completed using reference TRBV5-1 and TRBJ1-4, is KAGVTQTPRYLIKTRGQQVTLSCSPISGHRSVSWYQQTPGQGLQFLFEYFSETQRNKGNFPGRFSGRQFSNSRSEMNVSTLELGDSALYLCASSLAGGGEKLFFGSGTQLSVL.

The chain uses TRBV4-1 and TRBJ2-7, with 7 bases that match TRBD2. The CDR3 length is 18 residues. V shed 1 base and J 0 bases; nucleotides not matched to a gene: 12. Germline CDR1 and CDR2: MGHRA and YSYEKL. DNA of the CDR3: TGCGCCAGCAGCCAAGGGCAATTGGCGGGAGCCAGCTCCTACGAGCAGTACTTC. It codes for CASSQGQLAGASSYEQYF.

This chain joins TRBV19 and TRBJ2-7; the match to TRBD1 covers 9 bases. The ends lost 6 bases at V and 6 bases at J; junction bases unmatched: 12. The CDR3 contains 15 residues. Germline CDR1 is LNHDA and CDR2 is SQIVND (reference sequence). The DNA for the CDR3 is TGTGCCAGTAGCCCAAACAGGGGGCCTCCTTTCGAGCAGTACTTC. Residues: CASSPNRGPPFEQYF.

This chain connects TRBV6-1 to TRBJ1-4; 8 nucleotides align to TRBD1. Germline CDR1 is MNHNS and CDR2 is SASEGT. This CDR3 contains 17 residues. Losses at the gene ends were 3 bases for V and 6 bases for J; bases not matched to a gene: 12. This CDR3 is CASSEDRVSWGDEKLFF. In DNA, the CDR3 is TGTGCCAGCAGTGAGGACAGGGTCTCTTGGGGCGATGAAAAACTGTTTTTT.

This clone was seen a single time. The gene calls are TRBV5-8 and TRBJ1-6, with a tentative D call TRBD1 (6 bases). This CDR3 is built from 17 residues. V gave up 5 bases and J gave up 6 bases, with 21 bases separating them. The germline V gene encodes CDR1 SGHTS and CDR2 YDEGEE. CDR3 sequence reads: CASSPPWTESLNSPLHF. The CDR3, as DNA: TGTGCCAGCAGTCCTCCATGGACAGAATCACTTAATTCACCCCTCCACTTT.

The rearrangement uses TRBV2 and TRBJ2-2; D is perhaps TRBD2 (6 bases). The germline V and J ends were trimmed by 8 bases and 5 bases, with 12 bases remaining between them. This CDR3 is built from 13 residues. Germline V lookup: CDR1 SNHLY, CDR2 FYNNEI. Written as DNA, the CDR3 is TGTGCCAGCGTCGGAGGGACGACCGGGGAGCTGTTTTTT. Its protein is CASVGGTTGELFF.

This chain links TRBV9 with TRBJ2-7, with 9 bases aligning to TRBD1. The CDR3 runs 15 residues. V trimming: 4 bases; J trimming: 3 bases; junction bases outside the gene matches: 8. CDR1 and CDR2 from the germline V gene are SGDLS and YYNGEE. This CDR3 reads CASSPRGQGVYEQYF. CDR3 sequence (DNA): TGTGCCAGCAGCCCCCGGGGACAGGGCGTCTACGAGCAGTACTTC. The complete variable domain, with remaining parts taken from reference TRBV9 and TRBJ2-7, reads DSGVTQTPKHLITATGQRVTLRCSPRSGDLSVYWYQQSLDQGLQFLIQYYNGEERAKGNILERFSAQQFPDLHSELNLSSLELGDSALYFCASSPRGQGVYEQYFGPGTRLTVT.

This chain uses TRBV29-1 with TRBJ2-7; D may be TRBD2 (7 bases). Per the germline V gene, CDR1 is SQVTM and CDR2 is ANQGSEA. Trimming removed 6 bases from V and 6 bases from J, with 18 bases in between. The CDR3 runs to 13 residues. CDR3: CSVSGGQNFEQYF. The CDR3 DNA sequence: TGCAGCGTGTCGGGGGGACAAAATTTCGAGCAGTACTTC.

V gene TRBV5-1 combines with J gene TRBJ1-6; TRBD1 matches 7 bases. The CDR3 length is 14 residues. J gave up 6 bases and V 4 bases, and 4 bases lay outside the gene matches. The V gene's germline CDR1 is SGHRS and CDR2 YFSETQ. CDR3 DNA sequence: TGCGCCAGCAGCCGGGGACAGATTAATTCACCCCTCCACTTT. It specifies CASSRGQINSPLHF.

This clone was counted a few times. The chain couples TRBV3-1 (or the pseudogene TRBV3-2) to TRBJ1-2, with 9 nucleotides matching TRBD1. V dropped 5 bases and J dropped 4; count of bases not matched to a gene: 5. The V gene's germline CDR1 is LGHDT and CDR2 YNNKEL (reference sequence). CDR3 length: 14 amino acids. The CDR3 sequence is CASSGPGQGYGYTF. The CDR3 nucleotides read TGTGCCAGCAGCGGCCCGGGACAGGGCTATGGCTACACCTTC.

The J gene is TRBJ2-5, the V gene TRBV4-2; 16 bases line up with TRBD2. Germline assignment: CDR1 LGHNA and CDR2 YNFKEQ. The CDR3 length is 18 residues. V shed 1 base, J shed 2 bases, and the junction held 4 bases outside the gene matches. The CDR3 region has the DNA TGTGCCAGCAGCCAAGCGGAGGGACTAGCGGGGGGGCAAGAGACCCAGTACTTC. Encoded protein: CASSQAEGLAGGQETQYF.

This rearrangement joins TRBV19 to TRBJ2-7, with a possible D match to TRBD1 (8 bases). This CDR3 is 16 amino acids long. V dropped 6 bases and J dropped 2 bases, with 20 bases sitting between them. Germline lookup yields CDR1 LNHDA and CDR2 SQIVND (reference sequence). The CDR3 DNA is TGTGCCAGTAGGGATACAGGGGGGGTTGGGGCCTACGAGCAGTACTTC. Residues: CASRDTGGVGAYEQYF.

CDR3 region: CASGEPAGTGELFF. The DNA for the CDR3 is TGTGCCAGTGGGGAGCCAGCGGGCACCGGGGAGCTGTTTTTT. The chain recombines TRBV2 with TRBJ2-2, with D possibly TRBD2 on 6 matching bases. Per the germline V gene, CDR1 is SNHLY and CDR2 is FYNNEI. The CDR3 is made up of 14 amino acids. Trimming cost V 9 bases and J 4 bases, with 15 bases left between them.

The chain joins TRBV5-1 to TRBJ1-1, with no clear D. V was pared by 0 bases and J by 4 bases, with 10 bases between. The CDR3 runs 14 residues. Germline V lookup: CDR1 SGHRS, CDR2 YFSETQ. The CDR3 reads CASSLAPGSTEAFF. CDR3 sequence (DNA): TGCGCCAGCAGCTTGGCCCCGGGATCCACTGAAGCTTTCTTT.

V and J are TRBV28 and TRBJ2-1; possible D gene TRBD2, 6 bases. Trimming removed 4 bases at V and 4 bases at J, with 17 bases between. The CDR3 spans 16 residues. The V gene's germline CDR1 is MDHEN and CDR2 SYDVKM. The CDR3 bases are TGTGCCAGCAGTTCCCTGGAGGGGCCGGGGTACAATGAGCAGTTCTTC. This sequence encodes CASSSLEGPGYNEQFF.

This chain links TRBV19 with TRBJ2-5, with a possible D match to TRBD2 (7 bases). This CDR3 has 14 amino acids. The V end was cut by 7 bases, the J end by 5 bases, with 17 bases between. Germline CDR1 is LNHDA and CDR2 is SQIVND (reference sequence). CDR3 loop: CASKIGGGGETQYF. In DNA, the CDR3 is TGTGCCAGTAAAATAGGGGGGGGCGGTGAGACCCAGTACTTC.

This chain links TRBV2 with TRBJ2-5, with D perhaps matching TRBD1 (6 bases). The ends were cut back, 6 bases at V and 2 bases at J, with 13 bases in the middle. Per the germline V gene, CDR1 is SNHLY and CDR2 is FYNNEI. The CDR3 has 14 residues. CDR3 sequence: CASRQDSGQETQYF. The DNA of the CDR3 is TGTGCCAGCAGACAGGACAGTGGGCAAGAGACCCAGTACTTC.

V gene TRBV28 combines with J gene TRBJ2-3; 8 bases are shared with TRBD1. V lost 5 bases, J lost 4 bases, and 5 bases stayed unmatched. The germline V gene has CDR1 MDHEN and CDR2 SYDVKM. CDR3 length: 14 residues. CDR3 amino acids: CASSPLQGADTQYF. DNA of the CDR3: TGTGCCAGCAGTCCTCTACAGGGGGCAGATACGCAGTATTTT.

The chain couples TRBV6-5 to TRBJ1-1; a weak D match, TRBD1 (6 bases). Germline-derived CDR1 and CDR2 are MNHEY and SVGAGI. The V gene lost 5 bases and the J gene lost 11 bases, with 18 bases spanning the gap. The CDR3 consists of 13 residues. In nucleotides, the CDR3 is TGTGCCAGCAGTCGGTCAGGGGTGGTCGCGGCTTTCTTT. Translated, it gives CASSRSGVVAAFF.

This chain links TRBV4-2 with TRBJ1-1; no reliable D call. Per germline, CDR1 LGHNA and CDR2 YNFKEQ. The CDR3 is made up of 13 amino acids. V lost 7 bases, J lost 0 bases, and 9 bases lay in between. This CDR3 reads CASTGQLNTEAFF. The CDR3, as DNA: TGTGCCAGCACTGGGCAGTTGAACACTGAAGCTTTCTTT.